This T cell receptor beta chain appears in the sequencing data of a study of beta chain features in type 1 diabetes (dated by TCRdb to 2016 to 2019). In the study overall: No differences in mean age, gender distribution, total cell number or subset yield were found between patients and healthy donors. The study compared the TCRB repertoires of sorted circulating CD4+ T cell subsets in recently diagnosed type 1 diabetes patients with those in matched healthy donors. A total of 107,917,701 sorted cells were examined across all samples, and a strong correlation was observed between cell number per subset and RNA yield. Whereas all 28 donors provided naive and central memory subsets, regulatory and stem cell-like memory subsets were isolated from just 8 patients and roughly 8 healthy donors. Results the study describes overall, beyond this receptor: Because cDNA rather than genomic DNA was sequenced, highly expressing activated cells could have been over-represented, although no difference in activation and CD3 levels was found between groups. HLA sub-analyses involved small numbers of individuals, so any influence of HLA type on TCRB rearrangement remained unresolved. Shorter templates might be favored by PCR, yet because patient and control samples were amplified and corrected together, any such skew would affect both groups equally. Naive, central memory and regulatory TCRB repertoires appeared more similar among patients than among healthy donors. A moderate but significant shortening of TCRB CDR3 length was observed in type 1 diabetes patients in all four CD4+ subsets. Patients with type 1 diabetes made fewer insertions and deleted more nucleotides at VDJ recombination sites, implying thymic rearrangement abnormalities.

The sample holds a few counts of this clone. The antigen it binds to is not known. Per-base quality was not reported, and no clone a single base away is much larger than it. The High Capacity cDNA Reverse Transcription Kit was used to reverse transcribe all of the isolated RNA, meaning that expressed TCRB transcripts were what got sequenced. Deep immunoSEQ sequencing was performed on naive, central memory and regulatory T cell samples, with an average of approximately 4 million total reads per sample. After sorted cells were lysed in RLT buffer, RNA was extracted with DNase-treated RNeasy Micro or Mini kits, with the choice depending on cell number. Each cell subset was processed separately to prevent cross-contamination, with patient and healthy donor samples processed together. The immunoSEQ multiplex PCR was used to amplify TCRB sequences from cDNA, generating 87-bp fragments that spanned the CDR3 region. Amplicons were sequenced on the Illumina HiSeq platform. Processing in the source paper ran as follows. Synthetic template baselines were used to correct PCR bias computationally, reads within Hamming distance 2 were collapsed together, and singletons that could not be merged were discarded. Reads were aligned against IMGT so that V, D and J genes, CDR3 length and insertions or deletions at six rearrangement sites could be assigned. Clonotype counts were normalized to sorted cell number within each subset before computing true diversity and Gini coefficients with the tcR R package. Repertoire sharing was quantified using the overlap coefficient calculated on TCRB nucleotide sequences. As stored in TCRdb, this immuneACCESS dataset retains in-frame rearrangements with V and J assigned. A fraction of the clones does not appear; measured against another copy, unresolved V genes explain less than half of the discrepancy, and the remainder lacks a known reason. D and trimming were read from the DNA, whereas the V and J calls and clone size are those reported in that table. The sample yields about 160,000 clones; 7.5% to 9.5% were counted once. The ten largest clones capture 2% to 3% of the sample.

CDR1 is given as MNHEY and CDR2 as SVGAGI, both from the germline V gene. The CDR3 goes from the cysteine to the phenylalanine over 13 residues. The entry retains the CDR3 DNA only, 39 bases that are in frame from base 1. Trimming at the junction amounts to 3 bases on V and 8 bases on J, and the germline ends lie 11 bases apart. From each donor, a single peripheral blood sample of approximately 110 mL on average was drawn into heparinised tubes. A BD FACSAria II and a panel including CD45RO, CCR7, CD25, CD127, CD95 and CD27 were used to sort naive, central memory, regulatory and stem cell-like memory CD4+ T cells. Every sorted population had a purity above 95%. PBMCs were separated immediately by Lymphoprep density gradient centrifugation and were stained directly, without being cultured. So that batch effects would be minimized, each experiment stained and sorted samples in pairs, pairing one healthy donor with one patient.

The sequence was obtained from a woman between 18 and 29 years old in good health. The V and J genes are TRBV6-5 and TRBJ2-4; the D segment cannot be called with confidence. Sequenced: central memory CD4+ T cells from blood. The nucleotide sequence reads as follows: TGTGCCAGCAGTTATCGGAGATGGGACATTCAGTACTTC. Its translation reads: CASSYRRWDIQYF.